In this sample, the clone carrying this T cell receptor (beta chain) turned up once. Per the authors' pipeline: The assay estimated nucleated cells by amplifying reference gene primers. Sequenced by immunoSEQ multiplex PCR; TCRdb stores in-frame clones only, minus some. V and J calls and clone size are given by that table; D and trimming were obtained from the DNA. The profile shows around 200,000 clones, more than 75% of them singletons. The V end lost 5 bases, the J end lost 4 bases, and 6 bases lay between the germline ends. Germline assignment: CDR1 MNHEY and CDR2 SVGAGI. The CDR3 spans 11 residues. These data belong to a study of blood T cell repertoires in COVID-19. Study-wide background: Researchers got acute and convalescent COVID-19 samples from the United States, Italy and Spain. T cells, B-cell-depleted T cells, or PBMCs provided the cDNA or gDNA that served as material.

This sequence originates from a man aged 35-49 years with active or convalescent COVID-19. The chain has TRBV6-5 and TRBJ2-7; no reliable D call. The sequencing input was peripheral blood. The CDR3 bases are TGTGCCAGCAGTCTCAGGTACGAGCAGTACTTC. Translation: CASSLRYEQYF.